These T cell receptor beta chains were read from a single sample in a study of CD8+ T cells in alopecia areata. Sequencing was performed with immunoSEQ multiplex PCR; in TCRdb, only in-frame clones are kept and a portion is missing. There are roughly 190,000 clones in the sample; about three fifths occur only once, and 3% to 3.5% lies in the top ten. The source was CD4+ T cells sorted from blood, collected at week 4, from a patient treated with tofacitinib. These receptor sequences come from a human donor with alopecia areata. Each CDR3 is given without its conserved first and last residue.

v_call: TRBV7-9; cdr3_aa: ASSGGRVGGYT
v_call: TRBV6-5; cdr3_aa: ASSYSTGAIYGYT
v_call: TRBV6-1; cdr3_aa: ASSATGKWGGYT
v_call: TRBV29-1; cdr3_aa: SARTRDRVYGYT
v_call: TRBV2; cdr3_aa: ASRGTAGNTIY
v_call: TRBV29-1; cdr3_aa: SVGGLAGALETQY
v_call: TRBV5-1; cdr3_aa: ASSLAGVGYNEQF
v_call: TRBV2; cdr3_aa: ASSVMVMNTEAF
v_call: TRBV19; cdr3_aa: ASSIQGGNYGYT
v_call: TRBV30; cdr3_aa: AWRAGTGGNQPQH
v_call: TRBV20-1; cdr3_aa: SARSEGELF
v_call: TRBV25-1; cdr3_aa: ASSGPGFYEQY
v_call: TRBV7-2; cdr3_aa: ASSLGGQREQY
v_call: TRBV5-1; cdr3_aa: ASSLAQRNTGELF
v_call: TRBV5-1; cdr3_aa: ASSLGRPYEQY
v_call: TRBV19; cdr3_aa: ASSRMNGYT
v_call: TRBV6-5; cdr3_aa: ASRTSGSPQETQY
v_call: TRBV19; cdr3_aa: ASSIDHRVNQPQH
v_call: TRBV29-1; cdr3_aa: SVGARFYNEQF
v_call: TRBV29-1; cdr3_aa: STDRGETDTQY
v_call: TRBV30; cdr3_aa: AWSRSYGYT
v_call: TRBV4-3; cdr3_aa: ASSQDPLGAYNEQF
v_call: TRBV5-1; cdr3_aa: ASSHPAYNEQF
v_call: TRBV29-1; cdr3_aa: SVRGPTEAF
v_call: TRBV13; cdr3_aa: ASSSGRGLQGTQY
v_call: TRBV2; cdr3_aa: ASSELAGGGETQY
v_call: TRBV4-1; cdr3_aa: ASSSPRVDTQY
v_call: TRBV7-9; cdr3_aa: ASSFIGTGGEQY
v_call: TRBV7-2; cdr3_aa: ASSFKRSEAEAF
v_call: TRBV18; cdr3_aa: ASSPKLGEQY
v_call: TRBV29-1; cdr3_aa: SVETRATDTQY
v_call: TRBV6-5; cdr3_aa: ASSYHRGAHQETQY
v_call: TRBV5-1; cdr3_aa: ASSFGDTEAF
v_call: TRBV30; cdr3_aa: AWSVYDEQY
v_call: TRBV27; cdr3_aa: ASRRTANYEQY
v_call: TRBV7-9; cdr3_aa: ASSPSAIGYT
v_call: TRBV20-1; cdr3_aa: SAPGLGEQY
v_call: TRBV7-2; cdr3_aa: ASSSGQIYGYT
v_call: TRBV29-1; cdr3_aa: SVGIAGSYEQY
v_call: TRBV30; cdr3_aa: AWSRPGSGNTIY
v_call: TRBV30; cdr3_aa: AWETKGSGGRTEAF
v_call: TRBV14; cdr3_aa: ASSRGPGQGARYEQY
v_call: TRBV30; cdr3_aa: AWRGTPRGVGYT
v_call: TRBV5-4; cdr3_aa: ASSQRGGMETQY
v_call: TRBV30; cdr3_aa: AWSPPGHLEAF